These 21 T cell receptor beta chains were all obtained from the same sample, sequenced in a study of shared clonotypes between healthy human individuals. CD45RO-negative cells were positively selected for CCR7, leaving out terminally differentiated effector memory CD45RA+ cells. Assay used: immunoSEQ multiplex PCR; TCRdb lists only in-frame clones, some missing. The table records about 590,000 clones, 95% to 96% of them present only once. Sequenced input: naive CD8+ T cells sorted from blood. The origin of the receptors is a woman under 40 in good health.

The genes are TRBV4-1 and TRBJ2-2; the D gene is possibly TRBD2 (5 bases). Trimming took 0 bases from V and 3 from J, leaving 17 bases between them. CDR1 is MGHRA and CDR2 is YSYEKL in the germline V gene. The CDR3 is made up of 18 amino acids. The CDR3 region is CASSQDLGLGFDTGELFF. The CDR3 DNA reads as TGCGCCAGCAGCCAAGATCTAGGACTCGGGTTTGACACCGGGGAGCTGTTTTTT.

The rearrangement uses TRBV11-3 and TRBJ2-1; 9 bases are a match to TRBD2. CDR1 is SGHNT, CDR2 YENEEA, per germline. V lost 5 bases to trimming and J lost 8 bases; unmatched junction nucleotides: 10. This CDR3 is 15 amino acids long. DNA for the CDR3: TGTGCCAGCAGCCGCCTGGGACTAGCTTTCGATGAGCAGTTCTTC. It encodes CASSRLGLAFDEQFF.

This rearrangement joins TRBV14 to TRBJ2-7, with D possibly being TRBD2 (5 bases). Trimming cost V 4 bases and J 6 bases, with 19 bases left between them. This CDR3 region has 15 residues. Germline V CDR1 and CDR2: SGHDN, FVKESK. CDR3 sequence reads: CASSLLRGGSVEQYF. As DNA, the CDR3 is TGTGCCAGCAGCCTGTTGCGAGGTGGGAGCGTCGAGCAGTACTTC.

The chain joins TRBV10-1 to TRBJ2-7; D possibly corresponds to TRBD2 (7 bases). V lost 5 bases and J lost 7, with 15 bases in between. Germline V CDR1 and CDR2: WNHNN, SYGVQD (reference sequence). This CDR3 is built from 13 residues. The CDR3 here is CASSKNREGEQYF. CDR3 bases: TGCGCCAGCAGTAAAAACAGGGAGGGAGAGCAGTACTTC.

The chain carries TRBV28 and TRBJ2-7; D is ambiguous. The length of the CDR3 is 13 residues. Trimming pared 6 bases from V and 0 bases from J, leaving 9 bases between. CDR1 is MDHEN, CDR2 SYDVKM, per germline. CDR3 protein: CASRSKSSYEQYF. For the CDR3, the DNA is TGTGCCAGCAGGTCTAAAAGCTCCTACGAGCAGTACTTC.

V is TRBV28 and J is TRBJ2-2, with TRBD1 matching over 9 bases. The germline gives CDR1 MDHEN, CDR2 SYDVKM. CDR3 size: 15 residues. V trimming: 6 bases; J trimming: 2 bases; junction bases outside the gene matches: 4. The CDR3 loop reads CASRKGQGNTGELFF. Here the CDR3 DNA reads TGTGCCAGCAGGAAGGGACAGGGCAACACCGGGGAGCTGTTTTTT.

The chain is built from TRBV27 and TRBJ2-7, with TRBD2 matching 9 bases. The CDR3 sequence is 16 residues long. Germline lookup yields CDR1 MNHEY and CDR2 SMNVEV (reference sequence). With V trimmed by 4 bases and J by 0 bases, 7 bases remained unmatched. The CDR3 loop is CASSSSAGGSSYEQYF. CDR3 coding DNA: TGTGCCAGCAGTTCATCAGCGGGGGGAAGCTCCTACGAGCAGTACTTC.

This chain links TRBV6-5 with TRBJ2-7, with D unclear. CDR1 and CDR2 from the germline V gene are MNHEY and SVGAGI. This CDR3 is built from 11 residues. V lost 7 bases and J 4 bases, leaving 8 bases between the germline ends. CDR3 in amino acids: CASMMGYEQYF. CDR3 sequence (DNA): TGTGCCAGCATGATGGGTTACGAGCAGTACTTC.

The chain employs TRBV9 and TRBJ1-1; 7 bases fit TRBD1. The J segment lost 1 base and the V segment lost 3 bases, leaving 9 bases of the junction unmatched. The CDR3 is 16 amino acids. From germline, CDR1 is SGDLS and CDR2 YYNGEE. This CDR3 is CASSARRGLGNTEAFF. For the CDR3, the DNA is TGTGCCAGCAGCGCAAGAAGGGGGCTGGGGAACACTGAAGCTTTCTTT. The full variable domain, in which reference TRBV9 and TRBJ1-1 provide the parts outside the CDR3, is DSGVTQTPKHLITATGQRVTLRCSPRSGDLSVYWYQQSLDQGLQFLIQYYNGEERAKGNILERFSAQQFPDLHSELNLSSLELGDSALYFCASSARRGLGNTEAFFGQGTRLTVV.

The chain has TRBV6-5 and TRBJ2-5; D possibly corresponds to TRBD2 (5 bases). The DNA end is a closer match to TRBJ2-7, so the J assignment may be wrong. Per the germline V gene, CDR1 is MNHEY and CDR2 is SVGAGI. The CDR3 totals 15 residues. DNA of the CDR3: TGTGCCAGCAGTTACTCGGAGGCCAAGTACTACGAGCAGTACTTC. Its protein is CASSYSEAKYYEQYF.

The rearrangement joins TRBV13 to TRBJ2-1, with 10 bases lining up with TRBD2. Germline CDR1 and CDR2: PRHDT and FYEKMQ (reference sequence). V was clipped by 5 bases and J by 3 bases; unmatched bases: 4. The CDR3 is 15 residues long. The CDR3 DNA follows: TGTGCCAGCAGCCTAAGCGGGAGGGTCTACAATGAGCAGTTCTTC. This encodes CASSLSGRVYNEQFF.

The sample holds a few counts of this clone. The chain employs TRBV30 and TRBJ1-4, with D possibly TRBD1 on 6 matching bases. This CDR3 contains 13 residues. Trimming took 3 bases from V and 7 from J, leaving 12 bases between them. Germline CDR1 and CDR2: GTSNPN and SVGIG (reference sequence). DNA for the CDR3: TGTGCCTGGAGGGGCAGGGGAAGTGAAAAACTGTTTTTT. This sequence encodes CAWRGRGSEKLFF.

This clone was seen a single time. The rearrangement joins TRBV19 to TRBJ1-1; the D gene is possibly TRBD1 (5 bases). Germline V gene sequence: CDR1 LNHDA, CDR2 SQIVND (reference sequence). CDR3 length equals 14 residues. V was trimmed by 5 bases and J by 4 bases, leaving 14 bases between them. The CDR3 loop is CASSPWTTGTEAFF. CDR3 DNA sequence: TGTGCCAGTAGTCCCTGGACAACGGGCACTGAAGCTTTCTTT.

The CDR3 sequence: CASSQEGLQSGSYEQYF. The CDR3, as DNA: TGTGCCAGCAGCCAAGAGGGACTCCAGAGCGGCTCCTACGAGCAGTACTTC. The V gene is TRBV4-2, the J gene TRBJ2-7; D is perhaps TRBD2 (6 bases). The germline CDR1 and CDR2 sequences are LGHNA and YNFKEQ. The CDR3 has 17 amino acids. The V gene lost 0 bases and the J gene lost 0 bases, with 15 bases spanning the gap.

Details on this clone: Other DNA sequences within the sample encode an identical CDR3. This sequence joins TRBV27 and TRBJ1-3; D unresolved. CDR1 is MNHEY, CDR2 SMNVEV, per germline (reference sequence). This CDR3 contains 13 residues. V was trimmed by 2 bases and J by 4 bases, leaving 6 bases between them. The CDR3 DNA reads as TGTGCCAGCAGTTTAGGGCGGGGAAACACCATATATTTT. Residues: CASSLGRGNTIYF.

The chain joins TRBV28 to TRBJ2-7; 10 bases fit TRBD1. This CDR3 has 14 residues. Germline values: CDR1 MDHEN, CDR2 SYDVKM. The V gene end was trimmed by 6 bases and the J gene end by 3 bases; junction bases not matched to a gene: 5. The CDR3 is CASSWTGGLYEQYF. CDR3 nucleotide sequence: TGTGCCAGCAGCTGGACAGGGGGGCTCTACGAGCAGTACTTC.

The V call is TRBV2, the J call TRBJ2-7; 7 positions match TRBD1. The CDR3 is 14 residues long. Germline loops: CDR1 SNHLY, CDR2 FYNNEI. After removal of 4 bases from V and 3 bases from J, the junction contained 6 bases not matched to a gene. CDR3 DNA sequence: TGTGCCAGCAGTGCCGTAGGGGGCAACTACGAGCAGTACTTC. As protein: CASSAVGGNYEQYF.

V is TRBV11-2 and J is TRBJ1-2; D is unclear. V lost 1 base, J lost 0 bases, and 9 bases lay in between. The CDR3 covers 15 residues. Germline CDR1 reads SGHAT; CDR2 reads FQNNGV. The DNA of the CDR3 is TGTGCCAGCAGCTTAGGACCGGGCACTAACTATGGCTACACCTTC. It translates to CASSLGPGTNYGYTF.

The chain has TRBV6-5 and TRBJ1-2; unclear D gene. Germline V gene lookup returns CDR1 MNHEY and CDR2 SVGAGI. Between the trimmed V and J ends, which lost 6 bases and 4 bases, there was a span of 12 bases. The CDR3 contains 13 residues. CDR3 loop: CASRRGLTYGYTF. CDR3 DNA sequence: TGTGCCAGCAGGCGCGGACTGACCTATGGCTACACCTTC.

The rearrangement joins TRBV29-1 to TRBJ2-3, with TRBD1 identical over 10 bases. CDR1 is SQVTM and CDR2 is ANQGSEA in the germline V gene. V lost 7 bases to trimming and J lost 5 bases; unmatched junction nucleotides: 9. The CDR3 loop spans 14 amino acids. In nucleotides, the CDR3 is TGCAGCGCCGTAAGACAGGGGGCCGGAGATACGCAGTATTTT. This gives the protein CSAVRQGAGDTQYF.

This chain connects TRBV7-6 to TRBJ2-7; 8 nucleotides align to TRBD2. V shed 6 bases and J 0 bases; nucleotides not matched to a gene: 4. The CDR3 is 14 residues long. Looked up from germline, CDR1 is SGHVS and CDR2 is FNYEAQ. CDR3 in DNA: TGTGCCAGCAGTATCAGCGGGAGCTCCTACGAGCAGTACTTC. Amino acids: CASSISGSSYEQYF.